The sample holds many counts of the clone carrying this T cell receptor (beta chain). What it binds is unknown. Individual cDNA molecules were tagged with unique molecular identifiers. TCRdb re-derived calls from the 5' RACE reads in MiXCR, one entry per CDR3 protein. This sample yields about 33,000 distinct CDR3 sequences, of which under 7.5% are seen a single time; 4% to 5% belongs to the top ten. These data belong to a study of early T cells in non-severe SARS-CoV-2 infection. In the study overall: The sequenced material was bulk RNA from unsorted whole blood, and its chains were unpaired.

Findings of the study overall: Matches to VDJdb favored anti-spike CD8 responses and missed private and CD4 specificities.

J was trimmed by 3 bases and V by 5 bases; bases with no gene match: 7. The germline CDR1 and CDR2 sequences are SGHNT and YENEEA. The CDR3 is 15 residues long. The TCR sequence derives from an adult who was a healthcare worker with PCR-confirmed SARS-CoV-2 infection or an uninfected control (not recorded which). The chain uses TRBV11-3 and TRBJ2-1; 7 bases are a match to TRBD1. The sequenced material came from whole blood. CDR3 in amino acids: CASSTRGGDYNEQFF. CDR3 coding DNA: TGTGCCAGCAGCACCAGAGGGGGCGACTACAATGAGCAGTTCTTC.